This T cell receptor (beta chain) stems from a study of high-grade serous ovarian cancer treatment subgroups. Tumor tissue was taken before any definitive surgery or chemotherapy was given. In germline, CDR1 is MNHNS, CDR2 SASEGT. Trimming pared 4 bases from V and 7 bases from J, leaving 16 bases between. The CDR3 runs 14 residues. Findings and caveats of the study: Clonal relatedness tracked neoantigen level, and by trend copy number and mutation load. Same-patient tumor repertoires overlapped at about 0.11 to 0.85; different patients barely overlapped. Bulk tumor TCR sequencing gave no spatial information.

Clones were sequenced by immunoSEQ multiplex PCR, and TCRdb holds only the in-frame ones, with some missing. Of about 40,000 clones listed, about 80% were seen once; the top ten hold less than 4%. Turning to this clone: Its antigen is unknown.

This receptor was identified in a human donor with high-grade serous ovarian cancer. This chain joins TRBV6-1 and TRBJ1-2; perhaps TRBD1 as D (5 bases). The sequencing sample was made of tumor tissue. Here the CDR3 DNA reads TGTGCCAGCAGTGCTTCATCGACAGCAGGTGGCTACACCTTC. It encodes CASSASSTAGGYTF.